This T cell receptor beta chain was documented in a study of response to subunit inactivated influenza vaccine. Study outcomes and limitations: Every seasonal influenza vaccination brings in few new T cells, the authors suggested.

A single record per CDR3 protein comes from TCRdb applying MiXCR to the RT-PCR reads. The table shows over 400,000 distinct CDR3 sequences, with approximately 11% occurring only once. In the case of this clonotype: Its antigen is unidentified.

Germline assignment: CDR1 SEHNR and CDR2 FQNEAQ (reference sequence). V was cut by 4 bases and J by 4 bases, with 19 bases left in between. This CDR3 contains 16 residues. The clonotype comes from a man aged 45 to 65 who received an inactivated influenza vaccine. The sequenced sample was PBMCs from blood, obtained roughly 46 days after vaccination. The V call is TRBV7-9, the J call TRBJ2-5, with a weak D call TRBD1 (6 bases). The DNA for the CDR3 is TGTGCCAGCAGCTCCTGGGGCAGGGGATGGGGAGAGACCCAGTACTTC. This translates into CASSSWGRGWGETQYF.